The following is a T cell receptor beta chain sequence with its context. This clone's antigen is unknown. Base qualities are not recorded, but no much larger clone differs from it by a single base. Whole blood was collected in K2EDTA tubes by collaborating institutions according to the institutions' own protocols. For TCRbeta analysis, collaborators shipped samples as frozen whole blood, isolated PBMCs, or DNA extracted from either of those sample types. TCRbeta CDR3 regions were amplified from genomic DNA by means of the immunoSEQ Assay, a bias-controlled multiplex PCR. As for the authors' bioinformatics: The number of nucleated cells in each sample was estimated by amplification of reference gene primers within the assay. Sequence reads were collapsed and filtered to measure the absolute abundance of every unique TCRbeta CDR3 rearrangement. For each sample, productive Simpson clonality was calculated as the square root of Simpson's diversity index over productive rearrangements. The table comes from immuneACCESS by way of TCRdb, which keeps in-frame sequences with V and J called. Part of the clones is missing from these tables; in studies checked, under half for an unresolved V gene and the rest for unknown reasons. The V and J calls and clone size come from that table; D and trimming were worked out from the DNA. Present in this sample are over 55,000 clones, around 85% of which were seen just once. The ten biggest clones cover 20% to 25% of the sample.

The record originates from a study of blood T cell repertoires in COVID-19 (dated by TCRdb to 2019 to 2021). A note on the overall study: Samples covering the acute and convalescent phases of COVID-19 were provided by collaborators in the United States, Italy and Spain. The prospective study material was composed of cDNA or gDNA derived from T cells, B-cell-depleted T cells, or PBMCs. Deeply sampled blood TCRbeta repertoires from subjects exposed to, actively infected with, or recovered from COVID-19 were included in the dataset. The repertoires were made available in a free public database intended to serve as a resource for research on the immune response to SARS-CoV-2. The samples were drawn from the first 160 participants of the ongoing ImmuneRACE study and from 950 to 1,500 subjects provided by 6 global collaborators. Sample metadata almost always included a de-identified subject ID, COVID-19 status, age in years and sex. Where available, HLA class I and class II types were taken from metadata supplied by the sample provider and were not determined by assay-based typing. Here is what the overall study found, with its caveats: How much clinical and demographic metadata was included differed by source and by participant, and the metadata was provided uncurated.

Sequenced sample: peripheral blood. The TCR sequence derives from a man aged 45-60 years with acute or convalescent COVID-19.

The nucleotide sequence reads TGTGCCAGTAGTTTATCGCTAGAAACAGATACGCAGTATTTT. Translated, this is CASSLSLETDTQYF. Recombination linked TRBV19 to TRBJ2-3; too little of a D gene remains to name it. V loses 5 bases of germline sequence and J loses 3 bases, and the interval between the two ends is 12 bases. Based on the germline V gene (reference sequence), the CDR1 and CDR2 sequences are LNHDA and SQIVND. The CDR3 measures 14 amino acids from cysteine to phenylalanine. Only the CDR3 region is kept as DNA, spanning 42 bases read in frame from base 1.